This record concerns one TCR beta chain sequence. Its cognate antigen is unknown. Use of 60 Vbeta and 13 Jbeta primers characterized the PCR. This table comes from immunoSEQ multiplex PCR, and its TCRdb copy is limited to in-frame clones, with some not included. The sample lists approximately 170,000 clones; 68% were seen once. The germline V gene has CDR1 SGHTA and CDR2 FQGNSA. The CDR3 has 15 amino acids. Unmatched junction bases numbered 10, after V lost 2 bases and J lost 9 bases. These data originate in a study of cytomegalovirus exposure and HLA in healthy donors. Study in general: Findings of an earlier analysis included over 95 million unique TCR beta sequences from 180 million or so T cells. Study outcomes and limitations: Prior analysis indicated that the majority of TCR beta V segments exhibited productivity approximately 90% or approximately 30% of the time. In a later analysis, compared with equally common non-associated chains, HLA-associated beta chains were more expanded. Compared with the roughly 670-donor mean, an Asian-associated ancestry cluster reportedly had fewer N-insertions, according to a later analysis.

The sequenced sample consisted of PBMCs. This receptor was obtained from a man between 50 and 59 years old in good health and CMV-seronegative. This chain joins TRBV7-2 and TRBJ2-1; 7 bases are a match to TRBD2. CDR3 amino acids: CASSLQILSGGEQFF. In DNA, the CDR3 is TGTGCCAGCAGCTTACAGATCCTCTCGGGAGGTGAGCAGTTCTTC. Full variable domain (outside the CDR3, taken from reference TRBV7-2 and TRBJ2-1): GAGVSQSPSNKVTEKGKDVELRCDPISGHTALYWYRQSLGQGLEFLIYFQGNSAPDKSGLPSDRFSAERTGGSVSTLTIQRTQQEDSAVYLCASSLQILSGGEQFFGPGTRLTVL.